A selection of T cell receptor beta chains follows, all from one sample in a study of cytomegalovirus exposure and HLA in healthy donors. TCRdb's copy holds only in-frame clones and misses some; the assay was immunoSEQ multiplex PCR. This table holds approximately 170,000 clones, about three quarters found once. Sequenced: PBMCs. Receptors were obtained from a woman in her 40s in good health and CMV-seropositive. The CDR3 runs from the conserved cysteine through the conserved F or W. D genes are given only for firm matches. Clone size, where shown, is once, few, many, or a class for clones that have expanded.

CDR3nt: TGTGCCAGCGGTATGTCAGGGGGTAAGAACACTGAAGCTTTCTTT
CDR3aa: CASGMSGGKNTEAFF
j_gene: TRBJ1-1
abundance: few
v_gene: TRBV14
d_gene: TRBD1

CDR3nt: TGTGCCAGCAGCGCCGGACAGGTAAACACTGAAGCTTTCTTT
CDR3aa: CASSAGQVNTEAFF
j_gene: TRBJ1-1
abundance: NA
v_gene: TRBV5-4
d_gene: TRBD1

CDR3nt: TGTGCCAGCAGTTTTCAACCAGTGGGTGGCGGGGCCGTTAGTTTTGAGCAGTTCTTC
CDR3aa: CASSFQPVGGGAVSFEQFF
j_gene: TRBJ2-1
abundance: NA
v_gene: TRBV27
d_gene: NA

CDR3nt: TGTGCCAGCAGCCCGGCGACTAGCGGGGGGCAATTGGAGAGGGAGACCCAGTACTTC
CDR3aa: CASSPATSGGQLERETQYF
j_gene: TRBJ2-5
abundance: NA
v_gene: TRBV4-2
d_gene: TRBD2

CDR3nt: TGTGCCAGCAGCCCGTTAGCGGGGGGTGTGGCAGATACGCAGTATTTT
CDR3aa: CASSPLAGGVADTQYF
j_gene: TRBJ2-3
abundance: NA
v_gene: TRBV14
d_gene: TRBD2

CDR3nt: TGTGCCTGGGGCCCCCTTCGGGGGGCAGGTGGCTACACCTTC
CDR3aa: CAWGPLRGAGGYTF
j_gene: TRBJ1-2
abundance: NA
v_gene: TRBV30
d_gene: NA

CDR3nt: TGTGCCAGCAGCCTCTCTCCCCTCGGGGGGTCCACCGGGGAGCTGTTTTTT
CDR3aa: CASSLSPLGGSTGELFF
j_gene: TRBJ2-2
abundance: NA
v_gene: TRBV11-2
d_gene: TRBD2

CDR3nt: TGTGCCAGCAGCCCGCGGGACAGAGGGACGCCCCAGCATTTT
CDR3aa: CASSPRDRGTPQHF
j_gene: TRBJ1-5
abundance: NA
v_gene: TRBV7-2
d_gene: TRBD1

CDR3nt: TGTGCCAGCAGCGTAGGTGGAGAAGAGACCCAGTACTTC
CDR3aa: CASSVGGEETQYF
j_gene: TRBJ2-5
abundance: NA
v_gene: TRBV9
d_gene: NA

CDR3nt: TGTGCCAAGGGACAGGATAGCTCCTACGAGCAGTACTTC
CDR3aa: CAKGQDSSYEQYF
j_gene: TRBJ2-7
abundance: once
v_gene: TRBV2
d_gene: TRBD1

CDR3nt: TGTGCCAGTACAGAAGCTCCGGGACACCGGACGGAGACCCAGTACTTC
CDR3aa: CASTEAPGHRTETQYF
j_gene: TRBJ2-5
abundance: few
v_gene: TRBV19
d_gene: NA

CDR3nt: TGTGCCAGCAGCGTGGCGACTAACCCTCCCAATGAGCAGTTCTTC
CDR3aa: CASSVATNPPNEQFF
j_gene: TRBJ2-1
abundance: NA
v_gene: TRBV9
d_gene: NA

CDR3nt: TGTGCCAGCAGTCCTACAGGGGTGCCTGAAGCTTTCTTT
CDR3aa: CASSPTGVPEAFF
j_gene: TRBJ1-1
abundance: few
v_gene: TRBV6-6
d_gene: TRBD1

CDR3nt: TGTGCCAGCAGCACCACGGACAGGGCGGCTTTCTTT
CDR3aa: CASSTTDRAAFF
j_gene: TRBJ1-1
abundance: NA
v_gene: TRBV7-9
d_gene: TRBD1

CDR3nt: TGTGCCAGCAGCTCGGACAGGGGGCGATGGGAGCAGTACTTC
CDR3aa: CASSSDRGRWEQYF
j_gene: TRBJ2-7
abundance: NA
v_gene: TRBV7-2
d_gene: TRBD1

CDR3nt: TGTGCCAGCAGCTTACTGGGACAATCCGGGGCTTTCTTT
CDR3aa: CASSLLGQSGAFF
j_gene: TRBJ1-1
abundance: NA
v_gene: TRBV7-9
d_gene: NA

CDR3nt: TGTGCCAGTAGTATTCCAGGGTCCACTGAAGCTTTCTTT
CDR3aa: CASSIPGSTEAFF
j_gene: TRBJ1-1
abundance: NA
v_gene: TRBV19
d_gene: NA

CDR3nt: TGCGCCAGCAGTGAGTCGGTGTTAGGATTATCAGGCGGGGAGCTGTTTTTT
CDR3aa: CASSESVLGLSGGELFF
j_gene: TRBJ2-2
abundance: NA
v_gene: TRBV10-1
d_gene: NA

CDR3nt: TGTGCCAGCAGTTCGACTCAAGTAACTGAAGCTTTCTTT
CDR3aa: CASSSTQVTEAFF
j_gene: TRBJ1-1
abundance: few
v_gene: TRBV6-5
d_gene: NA

CDR3nt: TGTGCCAGCAGTCTCGACAGGGCGCTCTACGAGCAGTACTTC
CDR3aa: CASSLDRALYEQYF
j_gene: TRBJ2-7
abundance: NA
v_gene: TRBV11-1
d_gene: TRBD1

CDR3nt: TGTGCCAGCAGCCATGATACCAGGGTTCTGGGCACTGAAGCTTTCTTT
CDR3aa: CASSHDTRVLGTEAFF
j_gene: TRBJ1-1
abundance: once
v_gene: TRBV5-4
d_gene: NA

CDR3nt: TGTGCCAGCAGCTTAGCAGGGGCAGGGGGTGAAGAAAAACTGTTTTTT
CDR3aa: CASSLAGAGGEEKLFF
j_gene: TRBJ1-4
abundance: NA
v_gene: TRBV11-2
d_gene: TRBD1

CDR3nt: TGTGCCAGCAGCTGGTCCGGGACAGGAAATCAGCCCCAGCATTTT
CDR3aa: CASSWSGTGNQPQHF
j_gene: TRBJ1-5
abundance: NA
v_gene: TRBV7-8
d_gene: TRBD1

CDR3nt: TGTGCTAGTGGTTTGCAGGTTGAGGAGACCCAGTACTTC
CDR3aa: CASGLQVEETQYF
j_gene: TRBJ2-5
abundance: few
v_gene: TRBV12-5
d_gene: NA

CDR3nt: TGTGCCAGCAGCTTGGGATCGGCTTTTTTGGCAGGGCAGCCCCAGCATTTT
CDR3aa: CASSLGSAFLAGQPQHF
j_gene: TRBJ1-5
abundance: NA
v_gene: TRBV5-6
d_gene: NA

CDR3nt: TGTGCCAGCCTTTCGGGGCAGGGGACTGAAGCTTTCTTT
CDR3aa: CASLSGQGTEAFF
j_gene: TRBJ1-1
abundance: NA
v_gene: TRBV2
d_gene: NA

CDR3nt: TGTGCCTGGACAAAAGGGGGGGCTGGGGCCAACGTCCTGACTTTC
CDR3aa: CAWTKGGAGANVLTF
j_gene: TRBJ2-6
abundance: NA
v_gene: TRBV30
d_gene: NA

CDR3nt: TGTGCCAGCAGTGATGACGGTCGGGGAGGCTACACCTTC
CDR3aa: CASSDDGRGGYTF
j_gene: TRBJ1-2
abundance: NA
v_gene: TRBV6-1
d_gene: NA

CDR3nt: TGTGCCAGCAGCCAAGGTCTAGCGGGGGGTACGCCTGAAGAGACCCAGTACTTC
CDR3aa: CASSQGLAGGTPEETQYF
j_gene: TRBJ2-5
abundance: NA
v_gene: TRBV4-2
d_gene: TRBD2

CDR3nt: TGTGCCAGCAGCGCGGGACAGGGCGGCTATGGCTACACCTTC
CDR3aa: CASSAGQGGYGYTF
j_gene: TRBJ1-2
abundance: NA
v_gene: TRBV9
d_gene: TRBD1

CDR3nt: TGTGCCTGGTCGGGGAGGCCTGCGGGGCCCGGGATAGGCTACACCTTC
CDR3aa: CAWSGRPAGPGIGYTF
j_gene: TRBJ1-2
abundance: NA
v_gene: TRBV30
d_gene: NA

CDR3nt: TGTGCCTGGTCGCCGACTAGCAGATTCTACGAGCAGTACTTC
CDR3aa: CAWSPTSRFYEQYF
j_gene: TRBJ2-7
abundance: NA
v_gene: TRBV30
d_gene: TRBD2

CDR3nt: TGTGCCAGCAGCCGGGACAGGCTAAATGAGCAGTTCTTC
CDR3aa: CASSRDRLNEQFF
j_gene: TRBJ2-1
abundance: NA
v_gene: TRBV9
d_gene: TRBD1

CDR3nt: TGCAGTGCTAGTTCTATCTACGAGCAGTACTTC
CDR3aa: CSASSIYEQYF
j_gene: TRBJ2-7
abundance: NA
v_gene: TRBV20-1
d_gene: NA

CDR3nt: TGTGCCAGTAGTATAGATCTGCCCAGGGGGCCTAACTATGGCTACACCTTC
CDR3aa: CASSIDLPRGPNYGYTF
j_gene: TRBJ1-2
abundance: NA
v_gene: TRBV19
d_gene: TRBD1

CDR3nt: TGTGCCAGCAGCCCCGACGCAAACAGGGGTGGAAACACCATATATTTT
CDR3aa: CASSPDANRGGNTIYF
j_gene: TRBJ1-3
abundance: NA
v_gene: TRBV4-2
d_gene: TRBD1

CDR3nt: TGCGCCAGCAGCTTGGCGGGGGGCCCATATGAGCAGTTCTTC
CDR3aa: CASSLAGGPYEQFF
j_gene: TRBJ2-1
abundance: NA
v_gene: TRBV5-1
d_gene: NA

CDR3nt: TGTGCCAGCGGGTACTCTGGGGCCAACGGCCTGACTTTC
CDR3aa: CASGYSGANGLTF
j_gene: TRBJ2-6
abundance: NA
v_gene: TRBV6-4
d_gene: NA

CDR3nt: TGTGCCAGCAGCTGGGACAGGTGGTCGAATGAGCAGTTCTTC
CDR3aa: CASSWDRWSNEQFF
j_gene: TRBJ2-1
abundance: NA
v_gene: TRBV7-3
d_gene: TRBD1

CDR3nt: TGTGCCACGTCACCACAGGGGGCGAGGGGCGAGCAGTACTTC
CDR3aa: CATSPQGARGEQYF
j_gene: TRBJ2-7
abundance: NA
v_gene: TRBV28
d_gene: TRBD1

CDR3nt: TGCGCCAGCAGCCCGGACGGCGGGGACTATGGCTACACCTTC
CDR3aa: CASSPDGGDYGYTF
j_gene: TRBJ1-2
abundance: NA
v_gene: TRBV5-1
d_gene: NA

CDR3nt: TGTGCCAGCAGCGTCACTAGCGGGGGGATCCAAGAGACCCAGTACTTC
CDR3aa: CASSVTSGGIQETQYF
j_gene: TRBJ2-5
abundance: NA
v_gene: TRBV7-9
d_gene: TRBD2

CDR3nt: TGTGCCAGCAGCTTGCGAGGTGTTGAGGGCTACACCTTC
CDR3aa: CASSLRGVEGYTF
j_gene: TRBJ1-2
abundance: NA
v_gene: TRBV5-4
d_gene: NA

CDR3nt: TGTGCCAGCAGACGGACAGGGTTCTACGAGCAGTACTTC
CDR3aa: CASRRTGFYEQYF
j_gene: TRBJ2-7
abundance: few
v_gene: TRBV28
d_gene: TRBD1

CDR3nt: TGTGCCAGCAGCGTACTCGGGACAAGAAACACCATATATTTT
CDR3aa: CASSVLGTRNTIYF
j_gene: TRBJ1-3
abundance: once
v_gene: TRBV9
d_gene: NA

CDR3nt: TGTGCCAGCAGTGATCCCTCAGGGGCACCCTTCCGGGCTTTCTTT
CDR3aa: CASSDPSGAPFRAFF
j_gene: TRBJ1-1
abundance: NA
v_gene: TRBV25-1
d_gene: NA

CDR3nt: TGTGCCATCAGTGCCCTCGGGACAGGGGGGAATCAGCCCCAGCATTTT
CDR3aa: CAISALGTGGNQPQHF
j_gene: TRBJ1-5
abundance: NA
v_gene: TRBV10-3
d_gene: TRBD1

CDR3nt: TGTGCCAGCAGCTTAGTTATTGATCAGCCCCAGCATTTT
CDR3aa: CASSLVIDQPQHF
j_gene: TRBJ1-5
abundance: NA
v_gene: TRBV7-2
d_gene: NA

CDR3nt: TGCGCCAGCAGCCAAGATCGGGGAGGCTATGGCTACACCTTC
CDR3aa: CASSQDRGGYGYTF
j_gene: TRBJ1-2
abundance: many
v_gene: TRBV4-3
d_gene: NA

CDR3nt: TGTGCCAGCAGCGCGGGGACACGGGAAAAACTGTTTTTT
CDR3aa: CASSAGTREKLFF
j_gene: TRBJ1-4
abundance: NA
v_gene: TRBV9
d_gene: NA

CDR3nt: TGTGCCAGTAGTCCGACGACAATCAGGGAATTCACTGAAGCTTTCTTT
CDR3aa: CASSPTTIREFTEAFF
j_gene: TRBJ1-1
abundance: few
v_gene: TRBV19
d_gene: NA

CDR3nt: TGTGCCAGTAGTATCTCGGGGTTCACAGATACGCAGTATTTT
CDR3aa: CASSISGFTDTQYF
j_gene: TRBJ2-3
abundance: NA
v_gene: TRBV19
d_gene: NA

CDR3nt: TGCGCCAGCAGCTTGGCAGGGGTCTCCTACGAGCAGTACTTC
CDR3aa: CASSLAGVSYEQYF
j_gene: TRBJ2-7
abundance: NA
v_gene: TRBV5-1
d_gene: NA

CDR3nt: TGCGCCAGCAGCTTGGGGACAGGGAGCGACTATGGCTACACCTTC
CDR3aa: CASSLGTGSDYGYTF
j_gene: TRBJ1-2
abundance: once
v_gene: TRBV5-1
d_gene: TRBD1

CDR3nt: TGTGCCAGTAGTATTCGGACAGGGCCCACAGATACGCAGTATTTT
CDR3aa: CASSIRTGPTDTQYF
j_gene: TRBJ2-3
abundance: NA
v_gene: TRBV19
d_gene: TRBD1

CDR3nt: TGTGCCAGCAGTTACACGATCGGCAGGGGATATCAGCCCCAGCATTTT
CDR3aa: CASSYTIGRGYQPQHF
j_gene: TRBJ1-5
abundance: NA
v_gene: TRBV6-6
d_gene: NA

CDR3nt: TGTGCCAGCAGCCTGCAGGGTCACGAAGCTTTCTTT
CDR3aa: CASSLQGHEAFF
j_gene: TRBJ1-1
abundance: NA
v_gene: TRBV11-2
d_gene: NA

CDR3nt: TGTGCCAGCAGCCGAGAAGGGGGTGCGGTAACCTACGAGCAGTACTTC
CDR3aa: CASSREGGAVTYEQYF
j_gene: TRBJ2-7
abundance: NA
v_gene: TRBV7-2
d_gene: NA